This TCR beta chain emerged from a study of blood T cell repertoires in COVID-19. The wider study: COVID-19 samples from acute and convalescent phases originated in the United States, Italy and Spain. PBMCs, B-cell-depleted T cells, or T cells were the source of the cDNA or gDNA that made up the material.

This CDR3 is built from 15 residues. The germline CDR1 and CDR2 sequences are SGHRS and YFSETQ. Trimming cost V 1 base and J 3 bases; bases outside gene matches: 4. Study processing details: Estimation of nucleated cell counts was performed using reference gene primer amplification. Profiling relied on immunoSEQ multiplex PCR, and the TCRdb table lists in-frame clones only, not all of them. The V and J calls and clone size are taken from that table; D and trimming were inferred from the DNA. The table has about 100,000 clones, 80% to 95% seen once. Sequenced sample: peripheral blood. The chain links TRBV5-1 to TRBJ2-3, with 8 bases lining up with TRBD2. This sequence was found in a man aged 50 to 59 with active COVID-19. The CDR3 DNA sequence: TGCGCCAGCAGCTTGATTGCGGGAGGAACAGATACGCAGTATTTT. It encodes CASSLIAGGTDTQYF.